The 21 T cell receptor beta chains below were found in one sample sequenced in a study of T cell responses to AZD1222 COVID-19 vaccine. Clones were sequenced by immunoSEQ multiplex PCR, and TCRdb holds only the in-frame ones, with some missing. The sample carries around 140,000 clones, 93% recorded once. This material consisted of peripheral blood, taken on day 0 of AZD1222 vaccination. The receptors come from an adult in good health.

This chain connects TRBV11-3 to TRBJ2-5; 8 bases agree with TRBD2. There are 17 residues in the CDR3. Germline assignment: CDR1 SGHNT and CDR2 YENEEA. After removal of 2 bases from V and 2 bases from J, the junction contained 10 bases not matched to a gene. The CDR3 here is CASSLSQRGRGQETQYF. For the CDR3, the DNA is TGTGCCAGCAGCTTAAGCCAGCGGGGGAGAGGGCAAGAGACCCAGTACTTC.

This chain's CDR3 is CASSLSRSANYGYTF. DNA of the CDR3: TGTGCCAGCAGTTTATCGAGGTCGGCAAACTATGGCTACACCTTC. V gene TRBV27 combines with J gene TRBJ1-2; the D is unclear. V dropped 0 bases and J dropped 2 bases, with 10 bases sitting between them. CDR1 MNHEY and CDR2 SMNVEV come from the germline V gene (reference sequence). The CDR3 contains 15 residues.

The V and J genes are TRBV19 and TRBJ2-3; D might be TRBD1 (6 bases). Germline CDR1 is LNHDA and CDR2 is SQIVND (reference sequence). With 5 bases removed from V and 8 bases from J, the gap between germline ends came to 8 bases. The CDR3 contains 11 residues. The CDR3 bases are TGTGCCAGTAGTGGGGGCAGTACGCAGTATTTT. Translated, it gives CASSGGSTQYF.

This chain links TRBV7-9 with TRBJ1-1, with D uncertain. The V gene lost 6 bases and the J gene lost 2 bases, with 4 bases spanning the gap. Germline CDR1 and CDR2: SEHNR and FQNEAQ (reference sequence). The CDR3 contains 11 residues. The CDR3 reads CASSRNTEAFF. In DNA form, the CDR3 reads TGTGCCAGCAGTCGAAACACTGAAGCTTTCTTT.

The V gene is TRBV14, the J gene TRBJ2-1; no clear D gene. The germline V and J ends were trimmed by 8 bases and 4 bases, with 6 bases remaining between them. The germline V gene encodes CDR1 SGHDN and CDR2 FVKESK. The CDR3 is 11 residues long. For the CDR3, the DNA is TGTGCCAGCTCACTTTACAATGAGCAGTTCTTC. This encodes CASSLYNEQFF.

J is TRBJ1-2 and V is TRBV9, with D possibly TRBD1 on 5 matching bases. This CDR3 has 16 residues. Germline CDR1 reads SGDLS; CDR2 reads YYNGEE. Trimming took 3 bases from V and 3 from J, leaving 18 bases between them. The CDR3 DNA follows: TGTGCCAGCAGCGGGGGAGGGACCTACGATCACTATGGCTACACCTTC. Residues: CASSGGGTYDHYGYTF.

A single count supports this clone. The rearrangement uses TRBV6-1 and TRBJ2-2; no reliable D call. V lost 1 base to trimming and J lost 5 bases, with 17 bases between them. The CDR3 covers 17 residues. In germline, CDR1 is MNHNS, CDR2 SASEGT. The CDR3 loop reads CASSEGNGFRWTGELFF. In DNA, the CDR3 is TGTGCCAGCAGTGAAGGTAACGGGTTTCGTTGGACCGGGGAGCTGTTTTTT.

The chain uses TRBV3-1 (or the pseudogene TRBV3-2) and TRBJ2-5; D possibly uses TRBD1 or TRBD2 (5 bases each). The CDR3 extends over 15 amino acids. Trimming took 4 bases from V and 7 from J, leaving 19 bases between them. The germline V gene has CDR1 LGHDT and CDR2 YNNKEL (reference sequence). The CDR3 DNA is TGTGCCAGCAGCCTCCACGGCCTTGGGGACGGGACCCAGTACTTC. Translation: CASSLHGLGDGTQYF.

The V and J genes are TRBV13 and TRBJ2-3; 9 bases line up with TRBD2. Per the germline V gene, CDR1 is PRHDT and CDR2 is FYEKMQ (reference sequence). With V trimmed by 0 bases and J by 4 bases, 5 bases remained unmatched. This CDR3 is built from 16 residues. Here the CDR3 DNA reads TGTGCCAGCAGCTTAGGTAGCGGGGGTTTCTCAGATACGCAGTATTTT. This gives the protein CASSLGSGGFSDTQYF.

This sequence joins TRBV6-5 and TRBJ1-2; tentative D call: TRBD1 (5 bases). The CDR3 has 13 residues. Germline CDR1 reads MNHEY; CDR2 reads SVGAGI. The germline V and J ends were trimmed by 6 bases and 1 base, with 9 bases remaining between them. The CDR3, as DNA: TGTGCCAGCAGACCCGACAGTAACTATGGCTACACCTTC. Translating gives CASRPDSNYGYTF.

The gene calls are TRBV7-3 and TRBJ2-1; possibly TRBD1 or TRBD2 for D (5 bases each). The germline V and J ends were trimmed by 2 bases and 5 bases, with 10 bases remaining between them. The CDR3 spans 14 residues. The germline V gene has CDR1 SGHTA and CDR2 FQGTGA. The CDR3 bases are TGTGCCAGCAGCTTACGGGGCGGAAACAATGAGCAGTTCTTC. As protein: CASSLRGGNNEQFF.

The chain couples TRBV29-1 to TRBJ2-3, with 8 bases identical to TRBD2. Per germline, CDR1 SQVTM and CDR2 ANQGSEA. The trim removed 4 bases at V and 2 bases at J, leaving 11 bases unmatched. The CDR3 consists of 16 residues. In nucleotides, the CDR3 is TGCAGCGTTGTCGGTCAGCGGGAGCTTGTCACAGATACGCAGTATTTT. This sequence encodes CSVVGQRELVTDTQYF.

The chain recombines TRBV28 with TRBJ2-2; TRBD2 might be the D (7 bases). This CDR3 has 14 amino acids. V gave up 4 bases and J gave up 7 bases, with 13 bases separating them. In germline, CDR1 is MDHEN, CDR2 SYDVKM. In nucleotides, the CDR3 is TGTGCCAGCAGTTATCGGGGGGCGGACGGGGAGCTGTTTTTT. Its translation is CASSYRGADGELFF.

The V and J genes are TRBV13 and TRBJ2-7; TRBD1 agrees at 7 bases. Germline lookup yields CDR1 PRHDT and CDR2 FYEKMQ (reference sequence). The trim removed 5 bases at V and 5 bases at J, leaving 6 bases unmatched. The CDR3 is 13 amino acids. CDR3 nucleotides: TGTGCCAGCAGCCCCGGGACAGTCCACGAGCAGTACTTC. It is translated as CASSPGTVHEQYF.

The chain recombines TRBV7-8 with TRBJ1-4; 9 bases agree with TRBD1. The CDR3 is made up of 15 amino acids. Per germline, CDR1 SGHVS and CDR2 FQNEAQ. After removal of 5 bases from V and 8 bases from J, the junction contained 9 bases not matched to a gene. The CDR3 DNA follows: TGTGCCAGCAGCCCCCGCGGACAGGGGAGAGAAAAACTGTTTTTT. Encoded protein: CASSPRGQGREKLFF.

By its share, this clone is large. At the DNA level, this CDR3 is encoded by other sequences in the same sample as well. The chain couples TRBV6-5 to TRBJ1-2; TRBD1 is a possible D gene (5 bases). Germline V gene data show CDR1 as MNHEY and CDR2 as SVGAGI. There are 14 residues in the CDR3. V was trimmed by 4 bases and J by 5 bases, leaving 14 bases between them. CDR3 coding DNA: TGTGCCAGCAGTTTAGGTCAGGGCAATTATGGCTACACCTTC. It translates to CASSLGQGNYGYTF.

The CDR3 loop reads CASSRTSGAIEQYF. CDR3 bases: TGTGCCAGCAGTCGGACTAGCGGGGCCATCGAGCAGTACTTC. V is TRBV28 and J is TRBJ2-7, with 12 nucleotides matching TRBD2. CDR1 is MDHEN, CDR2 SYDVKM, per germline. The CDR3 has 14 residues. The junction had 5 bases not matched to a gene; V was cut back by 5 bases and J by 6 bases.

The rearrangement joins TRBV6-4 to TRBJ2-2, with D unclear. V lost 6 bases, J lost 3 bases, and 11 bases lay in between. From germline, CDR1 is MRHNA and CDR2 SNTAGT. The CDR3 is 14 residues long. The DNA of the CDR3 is TGTGCCAGCAGACTGGACCGGGACACCGGGGAGCTGTTTTTT. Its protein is CASRLDRDTGELFF.

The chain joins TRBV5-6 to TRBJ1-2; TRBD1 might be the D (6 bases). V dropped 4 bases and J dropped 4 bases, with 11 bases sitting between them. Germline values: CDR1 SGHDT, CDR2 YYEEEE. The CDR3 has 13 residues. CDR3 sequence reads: CASSGMTGYGYTF. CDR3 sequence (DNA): TGTGCCAGCAGCGGGATGACAGGCTATGGCTACACCTTC.

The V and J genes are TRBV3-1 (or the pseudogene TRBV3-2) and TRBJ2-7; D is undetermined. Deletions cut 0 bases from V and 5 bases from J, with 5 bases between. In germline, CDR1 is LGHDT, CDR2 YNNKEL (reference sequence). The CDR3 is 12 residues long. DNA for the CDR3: TGTGCCAGCAGCCAAGATCGTCACGAGCAGTACTTC. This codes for CASSQDRHEQYF.

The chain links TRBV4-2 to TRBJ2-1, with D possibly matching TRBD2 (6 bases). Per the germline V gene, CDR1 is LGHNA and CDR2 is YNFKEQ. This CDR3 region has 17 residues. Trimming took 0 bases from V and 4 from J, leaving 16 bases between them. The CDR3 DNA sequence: TGTGCCAGCAGCCAAGATCAGACACGGGGGATATACAATGAGCAGTTCTTC. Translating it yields CASSQDQTRGIYNEQFF.